This TCR beta chain appears in the sequencing data of a study of T cell responses to AZD1222 COVID-19 vaccine. This clone showed up just a few times. Measured with immunoSEQ multiplex PCR; TCRdb has only the in-frame clones, and not every one. The profile covers about 110,000 clones, with approximately 90% appearing a single time and about 3.3% taken by the ten largest. CDR3 length: 13 amino acids. CDR1 and CDR2 from the germline V gene are LGHDT and YNNKEL (reference sequence). V gave up 3 bases and J gave up 4 bases, with 7 bases separating them. This clonotype was sampled from an adult in good health. J is TRBJ1-3 and V is TRBV3-1 (or the pseudogene TRBV3-2); D is unresolved. Specimen: peripheral blood, collected on day 0 of AZD1222 vaccination. The CDR3 protein is CASSQTGGNTIYF. The CDR3 DNA is TGTGCCAGCAGCCAGACCGGAGGAAACACCATATATTTT.